Listed below are T cell receptor beta chains from one sample, sequenced in a study of Graves' ophthalmopathy and Graves' hyperthyroidism. TCRdb reprocessed the multiplex PCR reads via MiXCR and lists one record per CDR3 protein. The sample records 170,000 or so distinct CDR3 sequences, roughly two fifths being singletons. Specimen: peripheral blood. The receptors were gathered from a woman between 40 and 55 years old with Graves' ophthalmopathy. Each CDR3 is given with its conserved first and last residue. A D gene is named only where the DNA matches it firmly. Clone size appears in some rows only: once, few, many, or a class for an expanded clone.

TRBV19,many,TRBD1,TRBJ2-7,CASSKPGQGNYEQYF,TGTGCCAGTAGTAAACCGGGACAGGGAAACTACGAGCAGTACTTC
TRBV12-3/TRBV12-4,NA,TRBD1,TRBJ2-4,CASSLGQYAIQYF,TGTGCCAGCAGTTTGGGACAGTACGCCATTCAGTACTTC
TRBV6-1,many,NA,TRBJ2-7,CASSEGDTPYEQYF,TGTGCCAGCAGTGAAGGGGACACCCCCTACGAGCAGTACTTC
TRBV4-3,NA,NA,TRBJ2-7,CASSQDKSGYASSYEQYF,TGCGCCAGCAGCCAAGATAAGTCGGGTTACGCTAGCTCCTACGAGCAGTACTTC
TRBV6-2/TRBV6-3,NA,NA,TRBJ1-5,CASSYSTRADSGRQPQHF,TGTGCCAGCAGTTACTCGACCCGCGCGGACAGTGGCCGTCAGCCCCAGCATTTT
TRBV28,many,NA,TRBJ1-3,CASSFTGRFGNTIYF,TGTGCCAGCAGTTTCACAGGGCGTTTTGGAAACACCATATATTTT
TRBV6-1,many,NA,TRBJ1-2,CASSEGYGTGPYTF,TGTGCCAGCAGTGAAGGATATGGTACGGGACCCTACACCTTC
TRBV29-1,many,NA,TRBJ2-7,CSPLSSYEQYF,TGCAGCCCCCTATCCTCCTACGAGCAGTACTTC
TRBV7-2,many,NA,TRBJ1-1,CASSPRGGNTEAFF,TGTGCCAGCAGCCCCAGGGGCGGGAACACTGAAGCTTTCTTT
TRBV11-3,many,NA,TRBJ1-2,CASSFGRGVSYGYTF,TGTGCCAGCAGCTTCGGACGGGGAGTGAGCTATGGCTACACCTTC
TRBV28,few,NA,TRBJ1-1,CASSVDEEFSKAFF,TGTGCCAGCAGTGTGGATGAAGAGTTTAGTAAAGCTTTCTTT
TRBV29-1,once,NA,TRBJ2-5,CSVEVGSETQYF,TGCAGCGTTGAGGTGGGATCGGAGACCCAGTACTTC
TRBV28,NA,TRBD1,TRBJ1-2,CASSSWDRAGYGYTF,TGTGCCAGCAGTTCTTGGGACAGGGCCGGTTATGGCTACACCTTC
TRBV6-2/TRBV6-3,many,NA,TRBJ2-7,CASSYVDTTYEQYF,TGTGCCAGCAGTTACGTAGACACTACCTACGAGCAGTACTTC
TRBV2,many,NA,TRBJ2-2,CASSERSGFGTGELFF,TGTGCCAGCAGTGAAAGGTCAGGCTTTGGCACCGGGGAGCTGTTTTTT
TRBV6-1,NA,NA,TRBJ1-5,CASSEEVRATNQPQHF,TGTGCCAGCAGTGAAGAGGTGCGGGCGACCAATCAGCCCCAGCATTTT
TRBV9,NA,NA,TRBJ1-2,CASTRVGITGADYGYTF,TGTGCCAGCACTAGAGTTGGCATAACCGGCGCGGACTATGGCTACACCTTC
TRBV5-1,many,NA,TRBJ1-1,CASSPQFSRGAEAFF,TGCGCCAGCAGCCCGCAGTTTAGTAGAGGCGCTGAAGCTTTCTTT
TRBV6-5,many,TRBD1,TRBJ2-4,CASSYGDRGLIIQYF,TGTGCCAGCAGTTACGGGGACAGGGGGTTGATCATTCAGTACTTC
TRBV7-2,NA,TRBD2,TRBJ2-7,CASSLALAGDEQYF,TGTGCCAGCAGCTTAGCTCTAGCGGGAGACGAGCAGTACTTC
TRBV11-2,many,TRBD2,TRBJ2-2,CASSQEGTRFSGELFF,TGTGCCAGCAGCCAAGAGGGGACTAGGTTCTCCGGGGAGCTGTTTTTT
TRBV12-3/TRBV12-4,few,NA,TRBJ2-7,CASSFRAANEQYF,TGTGCCAGCAGTTTTAGGGCAGCTAACGAGCAGTACTTC
TRBV28,few,NA,TRBJ2-5,CASSEVVGGAREETQYF,TGTGCCAGCAGCGAGGTCGTGGGGGGCGCGAGGGAAGAGACCCAGTACTTC
TRBV28,many,NA,TRBJ1-1,CASRTTGGTEAFF,TGTGCCAGCAGAACCACCGGGGGCACTGAAGCTTTCTTT
TRBV12-3/TRBV12-4,NA,TRBD1,TRBJ1-1,CASSYSTGLGGQAEAFF,TGTGCCAGCAGTTACTCCACTGGGCTAGGGGGACAGGCCGAAGCTTTCTTT
TRBV24-1,NA,NA,TRBJ1-1,CATPRPEAFF,TGTGCCACCCCCAGGCCTGAAGCTTTCTTT
TRBV29-1,many,TRBD1,TRBJ1-2,CSVRTGNIYGYTF,TGCAGCGTCCGGACAGGGAATATCTATGGCTACACCTTC
TRBV6-2/TRBV6-3,many,TRBD2,TRBJ2-7,CASSPGLAGYEQYF,TGTGCCAGCAGCCCGGGACTAGCGGGGTACGAGCAGTACTTC
TRBV6-2/TRBV6-3,many,NA,TRBJ1-2,CASSSPRYGYTF,TGTGCCAGCAGTTCCCCGCGCTATGGCTACACCTTC
TRBV7-9,NA,TRBD1,TRBJ1-1,CASSGEGAMNTEAFF,TGTGCCAGCAGCGGTGAGGGGGCCATGAACACTGAAGCTTTCTTT
TRBV11-3,NA,TRBD1,TRBJ1-1,CASSFAGGITEAFF,TGTGCCAGCAGCTTCGCAGGGGGCATCACTGAAGCTTTCTTT
TRBV6-2/TRBV6-3,many,NA,TRBJ1-3,CASRYSGNTIYF,TGTGCCAGTCGCTACTCTGGAAACACCATATATTTT